This TCR beta chain was sequenced during a study of OX40 agonist ivuxolimab in advanced cancers. On this clone: Antigen: not known.

Sequencing was performed with immunoSEQ multiplex PCR; in TCRdb, only in-frame clones are kept and a portion is missing. The sample has approximately 49,000 clones, approximately 85% seen once. Trimming cost V 2 bases and J 4 bases, with 11 bases left between them. Germline V gene data show CDR1 as SGHRS and CDR2 as YFSETQ. CDR3 length equals 14 residues. General study results and limits: Relative to CD4+, CD8+ T cells held more expanded clones on average.

J is TRBJ2-3 and V is TRBV5-1; a possible D gene is TRBD2 (5 bases). This TCR was recovered from an adult with an advanced solid tumor such as melanoma, head and neck, liver or kidney cancer. Sample: CD4+ or CD8+ T cells sorted from blood, taken in a trial of the OX40 agonist ivuxolimab. For the CDR3, the DNA is TGCGCCAGCAGCTTTCGGGATGGGGCAGATACGCAGTATTTT. Translating it yields CASSFRDGADTQYF.